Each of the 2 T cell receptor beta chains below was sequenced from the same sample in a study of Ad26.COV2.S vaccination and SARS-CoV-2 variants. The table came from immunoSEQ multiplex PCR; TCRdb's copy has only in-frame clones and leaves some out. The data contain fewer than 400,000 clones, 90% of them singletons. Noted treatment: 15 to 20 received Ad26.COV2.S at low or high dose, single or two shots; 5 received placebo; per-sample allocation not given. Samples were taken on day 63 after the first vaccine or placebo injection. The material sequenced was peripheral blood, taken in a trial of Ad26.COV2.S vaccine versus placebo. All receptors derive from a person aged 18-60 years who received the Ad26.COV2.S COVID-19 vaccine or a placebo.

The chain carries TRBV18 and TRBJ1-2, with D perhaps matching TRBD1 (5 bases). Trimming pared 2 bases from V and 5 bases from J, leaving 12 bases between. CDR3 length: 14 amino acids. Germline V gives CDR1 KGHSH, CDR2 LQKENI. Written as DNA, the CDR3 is TGTGCCAGCTCACCAACCAGGGAAACTTATGGCTACACCTTC. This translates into CASSPTRETYGYTF.

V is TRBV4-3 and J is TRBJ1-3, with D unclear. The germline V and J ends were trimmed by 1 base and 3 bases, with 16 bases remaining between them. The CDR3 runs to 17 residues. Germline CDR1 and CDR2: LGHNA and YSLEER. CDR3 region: CASSQVWLWSVGNTIYF. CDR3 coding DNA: TGCGCCAGCAGCCAAGTATGGCTTTGGTCAGTTGGAAACACCATATATTTT.